A selection of T cell receptor beta chains follows, all from one sample in a study of blood T cells in healthy people across ages. TCRdb redid the calling of the 5' RACE reads with MiXCR, one entry per CDR3 protein. The data hold 1.5 million to 2 million distinct CDR3 sequences, with less than 50% observed a single time. The sample taken for sequencing was blood. Receptors originate from a woman in her forties in good health. Both conserved end residues are part of each CDR3. Each record gives: CDR3 protein, CDR3 DNA, J gene, D gene, V gene, clone size. D genes are given only for firm matches. For some rows the clone size is stated as once, few or many, or as a class when expanded; others skip it.

cdr3_aa: CASKLAGGTTDTQYF; cdr3_nt: TGTGCCAGCAAACTAGCGGGGGGCACCACGGATACGCAGTATTTT; j_call: TRBJ2-3; d_call: TRBD2; v_call: TRBV6-5; clone_size: few
cdr3_aa: CASSLAPGDLYEQYF; cdr3_nt: TGTGCCAGCAGCTTAGCGCCCGGGGACCTCTACGAGCAGTACTTC; j_call: TRBJ2-7; d_call: -; v_call: TRBV7-2; clone_size: -
cdr3_aa: CASSLEWASTDTQYF; cdr3_nt: TGTGCCAGCAGCTTGGAATGGGCTAGCACAGATACGCAGTATTTT; j_call: TRBJ2-3; d_call: -; v_call: TRBV5-5; clone_size: -
cdr3_aa: CASSNTGSGETQYF; cdr3_nt: TGTGCCAGCAGTAATACAGGTTCGGGAGAGACCCAGTACTTC; j_call: TRBJ2-5; d_call: -; v_call: TRBV6-1; clone_size: -
cdr3_aa: CASSPGADQETQYF; cdr3_nt: TGTGCCAGCTCACCCGGGGCTGATCAAGAGACCCAGTACTTC; j_call: TRBJ2-5; d_call: -; v_call: TRBV18; clone_size: once
cdr3_aa: CASSLSRGEWDYGYTF; cdr3_nt: TGTGCCAGCAGTTTATCCCGAGGGGAGTGGGACTATGGCTACACCTTC; j_call: TRBJ1-2; d_call: -; v_call: TRBV27; clone_size: -
cdr3_aa: CASARLQGEETQYF; cdr3_nt: TGTGCCAGCGCAAGGCTACAGGGGGAAGAGACCCAGTACTTC; j_call: TRBJ2-5; d_call: TRBD1; v_call: TRBV16; clone_size: -
cdr3_aa: CASRPGLAETLQETQYF; cdr3_nt: TGTGCCAGCAGACCCGGACTAGCCGAGACACTACAAGAGACCCAGTACTTC; j_call: TRBJ2-5; d_call: TRBD2; v_call: TRBV6-2/TRBV6-3; clone_size: -
cdr3_aa: CATSADRESSYNEQFF; cdr3_nt: TGTGCCACCAGTGCCGACAGGGAGAGCTCCTACAATGAGCAGTTCTTC; j_call: TRBJ2-1; d_call: TRBD1; v_call: TRBV24-1; clone_size: few
cdr3_aa: CASHEAGAAEAFF; cdr3_nt: TGCGCCAGCCATGAGGCGGGGGCAGCTGAAGCTTTCTTT; j_call: TRBJ1-1; d_call: -; v_call: TRBV5-1; clone_size: -
cdr3_aa: CSVELVGTDPEQYF; cdr3_nt: TGCAGCGTTGAACTGGTCGGGACAGACCCCGAGCAGTACTTC; j_call: TRBJ2-7; d_call: TRBD1; v_call: TRBV29-1; clone_size: -
cdr3_aa: CASSLERGHIQYF; cdr3_nt: TGCGCCAGCAGCTTGGAGAGGGGGCACATTCAGTACTTC; j_call: TRBJ2-4; d_call: TRBD1; v_call: TRBV5-1; clone_size: once
cdr3_aa: CASSRGASLGNEQFF; cdr3_nt: TGTGCCAGCAGCCGAGGAGCCTCCTTGGGGAATGAGCAGTTCTTC; j_call: TRBJ2-1; d_call: -; v_call: TRBV5-5; clone_size: -
cdr3_aa: CASERQLNYGYTF; cdr3_nt: TGTGCCAGCGAAAGACAGCTTAACTATGGCTACACCTTC; j_call: TRBJ1-2; d_call: -; v_call: TRBV21-1; clone_size: -
cdr3_aa: CASRDGGGTEAFF; cdr3_nt: TGTGCCAGCAGGGACGGAGGAGGCACTGAAGCTTTCTTT; j_call: TRBJ1-1; d_call: -; v_call: TRBV12-3/TRBV12-4; clone_size: -
cdr3_aa: CASSLRQGSGGYTF; cdr3_nt: TGCGCCAGCAGCTTACGACAGGGTTCTGGGGGCTACACCTTC; j_call: TRBJ1-2; d_call: TRBD1; v_call: TRBV5-1; clone_size: -
cdr3_aa: CASSPPFNQPQHF; cdr3_nt: TGTGCCAGCAGCCCCCCCTTCAATCAGCCCCAGCATTTT; j_call: TRBJ1-5; d_call: -; v_call: TRBV7-2; clone_size: -
cdr3_aa: CASSAYRGQETQYF; cdr3_nt: TGTGCCAGCAGCGCGTACAGGGGTCAAGAGACCCAGTACTTC; j_call: TRBJ2-5; d_call: TRBD1; v_call: TRBV7-2; clone_size: few
cdr3_aa: CASSEAGGNQPRHF; cdr3_nt: TGTGCCAGCAGTGAAGCAGGGGGCAATCAGCCCCGGCATTTT; j_call: TRBJ1-5; d_call: TRBD1; v_call: TRBV6-1; clone_size: -
cdr3_aa: CASSPTEGQGPLSGNTIYF; cdr3_nt: TGTGCCAGCTCACCTACCGAAGGACAGGGGCCACTCTCTGGAAACACCATATATTTT; j_call: TRBJ1-3; d_call: TRBD1; v_call: TRBV18; clone_size: -
cdr3_aa: CASSSRETLHQETQYF; cdr3_nt: TGTGCCAGCAGTTCCCGGGAGACCCTGCACCAAGAGACCCAGTACTTC; j_call: TRBJ2-5; d_call: -; v_call: TRBV6-6; clone_size: -
cdr3_aa: CASSGGAFYEQYF; cdr3_nt: TGTGCCAGCAGCGGCGGGGCCTTCTACGAGCAGTACTTC; j_call: TRBJ2-7; d_call: -; v_call: TRBV11-2; clone_size: few
cdr3_aa: CASSAWLSGANVLTF; cdr3_nt: TGTGCCAGCAGCGCTTGGCTCTCTGGGGCCAACGTCCTGACTTTC; j_call: TRBJ2-6; d_call: -; v_call: TRBV9; clone_size: few
cdr3_aa: CASSLTASGHNEQFF; cdr3_nt: TGTGCCAGCAGCTTAACGGCTAGCGGTCACAATGAGCAGTTCTTC; j_call: TRBJ2-1; d_call: TRBD2; v_call: TRBV7-2; clone_size: few
cdr3_aa: CASSVTAGPYEQYF; cdr3_nt: TGTGCCAGCAGCGTGACAGCCGGGCCCTACGAGCAGTACTTC; j_call: TRBJ2-7; d_call: -; v_call: TRBV27; clone_size: -
cdr3_aa: CAASTLAGPTDTQYF; cdr3_nt: TGTGCCGCGAGCACCTTAGCGGGACCCACAGATACGCAGTATTTT; j_call: TRBJ2-3; d_call: TRBD2; v_call: TRBV5-6; clone_size: -
cdr3_aa: CASSPKRGRQGTQYF; cdr3_nt: TGTGCCAGCAGTCCCAAGCGGGGGCGACAAGGGACCCAGTACTTC; j_call: TRBJ2-5; d_call: TRBD2; v_call: TRBV12-3/TRBV12-4; clone_size: -
cdr3_aa: CASSVGGQGSYGYTF; cdr3_nt: TGTGCCAGCAGCGTAGGAGGACAGGGGAGCTATGGCTACACCTTC; j_call: TRBJ1-2; d_call: TRBD1; v_call: TRBV9; clone_size: few
cdr3_aa: CSATTQGAGTQYF; cdr3_nt: TGCAGTGCTACAACGCAGGGGGCTGGGACCCAGTACTTC; j_call: TRBJ2-5; d_call: TRBD1; v_call: TRBV20-1; clone_size: -
cdr3_aa: CASSLRGGQGSYEQYF; cdr3_nt: TGTGCCAGCAGCCTCCGGGGGGGACAGGGAAGTTACGAGCAGTACTTC; j_call: TRBJ2-7; d_call: -; v_call: TRBV11-2; clone_size: -
cdr3_aa: CASSYSGTVSEQFF; cdr3_nt: TGTGCCAGCAGTTACTCTGGGACAGTCAGTGAGCAGTTCTTC; j_call: TRBJ2-1; d_call: TRBD1; v_call: TRBV6-5; clone_size: -
cdr3_aa: CACSPTGGGSISSYSEQFF; cdr3_nt: TGTGCCTGCAGTCCAACGGGCGGGGGGTCTATTAGCTCCTACAGTGAGCAGTTCTTC; j_call: TRBJ2-1; d_call: TRBD2; v_call: TRBV6-1; clone_size: -
cdr3_aa: CASSSGTADNEQFF; cdr3_nt: TGTGCCAGCAGCTCCGGGACAGCGGACAATGAGCAGTTCTTC; j_call: TRBJ2-1; d_call: TRBD1; v_call: TRBV13; clone_size: few
cdr3_aa: CASSPGAKNIQYF; cdr3_nt: TGTGCCAGCAGCCCGGGAGCCAAAAACATTCAGTACTTC; j_call: TRBJ2-4; d_call: -; v_call: TRBV7-2; clone_size: many
cdr3_aa: CATSRVRDRPSYEQYF; cdr3_nt: TGTGCCACCAGCAGAGTCCGGGACAGGCCTTCTTACGAGCAGTACTTC; j_call: TRBJ2-7; d_call: TRBD1; v_call: TRBV15; clone_size: -
cdr3_aa: CASSKTSGAYNEQYF; cdr3_nt: TGTGCCAGCAGTAAAACTAGCGGGGCCTACAATGAGCAGTACTTC; j_call: TRBJ2-7; d_call: TRBD2; v_call: TRBV28; clone_size: -
cdr3_aa: CASFPQGGPRETQYF; cdr3_nt: TGTGCCAGCTTCCCGCAGGGAGGGCCCCGAGAGACCCAGTACTTC; j_call: TRBJ2-5; d_call: TRBD2; v_call: TRBV9; clone_size: -
cdr3_aa: CASSPEASRQETQYF; cdr3_nt: TGTGCCAGCAGCCCGGAGGCTAGCCGCCAAGAGACCCAGTACTTC; j_call: TRBJ2-5; d_call: -; v_call: TRBV5-4; clone_size: -
cdr3_aa: CASSRDGPGPSNEQFF; cdr3_nt: TGCGCCAGCAGCCGAGACGGCCCCGGACCCAGCAATGAGCAGTTCTTC; j_call: TRBJ2-1; d_call: -; v_call: TRBV4-3; clone_size: -
cdr3_aa: CSARGERGGKEQFF; cdr3_nt: TGCAGTGCCCGTGGGGAGCGGGGGGGCAAAGAGCAGTTCTTC; j_call: TRBJ2-1; d_call: TRBD2; v_call: TRBV20-1; clone_size: -